This T cell receptor (beta chain) was sequenced during a study of T cells after somatic rescue of genetic block (dated by TCRdb to between 2020 and 2021). Notes on the research overall: What the study looked at was long-term robustness, specifically in a T-cell system that came about through somatic rescue of a genetic block in T-cell development.

From its cysteine to its phenylalanine, the CDR3 spans 14 amino acids. Based on the germline V gene (reference sequence), the CDR1 and CDR2 sequences are SEHNR and FQNEAQ. A note on this clone: It lacks a known antigen. The DNA is left out, because the CDR3 cannot be placed on it with certainty; the CDR3 is given as TCRdb lists it.

Library preparation was by the immunoSEQ multiplex PCR assay. This is the immuneACCESS table as TCRdb keeps it, with only in-frame sequences that have V and J called. A part of the clones is gone; compared with another copy, unresolved V genes explain less than half, and the rest is unexplained. In this sample the table shows about 88,000 clones, approximately 90% of which occur a single time. Clones ranked in the top ten supply around 1.6% of the sample. This TCR was sampled from a woman aged 18-29 years. Material: peripheral blood mononuclear cells (PBMCs). The sequence links TRBV7-9 to TRBJ2-7; the DNA was not used to check the table's D call, TRBD1. The CDR3 reads CASSLVGAGSLEDF.